This T cell receptor (beta chain) originates from a study of early T cells in non-severe SARS-CoV-2 infection. Study information: Sequencing of unsorted whole blood was done on bulk RNA, leaving chains unpaired.

Unique molecular identifiers (one per individual cDNA molecule) were attached. TCRdb ran MiXCR on the 5' RACE reads and lists one entry per CDR3 protein. The sample lists 20,000 to 25,000 distinct CDR3 sequences; about 4% were seen once. V lost 4 bases to trimming and J lost 3 bases; unmatched junction nucleotides: 3. Germline V gene lookup returns CDR1 SGHRS and CDR2 YFSETQ. The CDR3 contains 14 residues. Findings and caveats of the study: Using VDJdb, the matching emphasized anti-spike CD8 responses while missing private and CD4 specificities.

This clonotype was counted only a few times. What it recognizes is unknown. Material: whole blood. This sequence originates from an adult who was a healthcare worker with PCR-confirmed SARS-CoV-2 infection or an uninfected control (not recorded which). V usage is TRBV5-1 and J usage is TRBJ2-7, with 11 bases lining up with TRBD1. CDR3 region: CASSTGTGGYEQYF. The CDR3 DNA sequence: TGCGCCAGCAGCACGGGGACAGGGGGCTACGAGCAGTACTTC.